This T cell receptor (beta chain) was recorded in a study of CD8+CD57+ T cells in acquired aplastic anemia. TCR beta VDJ and CDR3 profiling used genomic DNA as template. TCRdb reprocessed the reads via MiXCR and lists one record per CDR3 protein. The data contain under 250,000 distinct CDR3 sequences, 65% of them singletons. Trimming removed 6 bases at V and 3 bases at J, with 15 bases between. Germline V CDR1 and CDR2: DFQATT, SNEGSKA (reference sequence). The CDR3 has 14 amino acids. All patients picked for sequencing had shown, by flow cytometry, an expansion of CD8+CD57+ cells. All patients had severe acquired aplastic anemia.

The sequencing sample was made of sorted CD4+, CD8+, or CD8+CD57+ T cells (not recorded which) from PBMCs. The clonotype was recovered from a human donor with aplastic anemia. V and J are TRBV20-1 and TRBJ1-5; weak D call: TRBD1 (5 bases). This CDR3 is CSAVRGTVNQPQHF. CDR3 sequence (DNA): TGCAGTGCCGTTAGAGGGACGGTCAATCAGCCCCAGCATTTT.